These 27 T cell receptor beta chains originate from one sample sequenced in a study of cytomegalovirus exposure and HLA in healthy donors. PCR primers comprised 60 Vbeta and 13 Jbeta primers. Sequenced by immunoSEQ multiplex PCR; TCRdb stores in-frame clones only, minus some. The data show more than 150,000 clones, approximately 84% seen once. The specimen sequenced was PBMCs. Every receptor here comes from a woman between 18 and 30 years old in good health and CMV-seronegative.

This sequence joins TRBV7-2 and TRBJ2-1; 12 nucleotides agree with TRBD2. Germline lookup yields CDR1 SGHTA and CDR2 FQGNSA. CDR3 length: 15 residues. After removal of 4 bases from V and 5 bases from J, the junction contained 3 bases not matched to a gene. CDR3 sequence (DNA): TGTGCCAGCAGCTGGGGACTAGCGGGCAACAATGAGCAGTTCTTC. Amino acids: CASSWGLAGNNEQFF.

CDR3 in amino acids: CASSELATQYF. CDR3 nucleotides: TGTGCCAGCAGTGAATTGGCGACCCAGTACTTC. V usage is TRBV2 and J usage is TRBJ2-5; no reliable D call. This CDR3 spans 11 amino acids. V was clipped by 2 bases and J by 7 bases, with 5 bases between them. CDR1 SNHLY and CDR2 FYNNEI come from the germline V gene.

This chain connects TRBV4-1 to TRBJ2-5, with 8 bases aligning to TRBD2. The trim removed 0 bases at V and 6 bases at J, leaving 6 bases unmatched. The germline CDR1 and CDR2 sequences are MGHRA and YSYEKL. CDR3 size: 15 residues. CDR3 bases: TGCGCCAGCAGCCAAGAGGGGACTAGGAGACAGACCCAGTACTTC. It yields the protein CASSQEGTRRQTQYF.

The J gene is TRBJ2-5, the V gene TRBV13, with D hard to call. The J call may be wrong; the DNA end is better matched by TRBJ2-7. The CDR3 has 14 amino acids. Germline lookup yields CDR1 PRHDT and CDR2 FYEKMQ (reference sequence). CDR3 loop: CASSLGRSAYEQYF. In nucleotides, the CDR3 is TGTGCCAGCAGCTTAGGGCGGTCCGCCTACGAGCAGTACTTC.

The rearrangement joins TRBV9 to TRBJ2-3; TRBD2 matches 11 bases. This CDR3 has 15 amino acids. The trim removed 0 bases at V and 4 bases at J, leaving 1 base unmatched. CDR1 and CDR2 from the germline V gene are SGDLS and YYNGEE. CDR3 sequence: CASSVDSGRADTQYF. The CDR3 bases are TGTGCCAGCAGCGTAGATAGCGGGAGGGCAGATACGCAGTATTTT.

This chain links TRBV19 with TRBJ2-5, with D possibly TRBD1 on 5 matching bases. Germline CDR1 LNHDA, CDR2 SQIVND (reference sequence). This CDR3 region has 14 residues. V was cut by 3 bases and J by 1 base, with 9 bases left in between. The CDR3 coding sequence is TGTGCCAGTAGTATCACCCAGGGCCAAGAGACCCAGTACTTC. Protein: CASSITQGQETQYF.

The chain is built from TRBV15 and TRBJ2-1; D gene unclear. Germline lookup yields CDR1 LNHNV and CDR2 YYDKDF (reference sequence). V was pared by 1 base and J by 8 bases, with 12 bases between. The CDR3 length is 14 residues. The CDR3 sequence: CATSRVWSSDEQFF. In DNA form, the CDR3 reads TGTGCCACCAGCAGAGTTTGGTCCAGTGATGAGCAGTTCTTC.

The chain is built from TRBV29-1 and TRBJ2-7; 10 bases are a match to TRBD1. Germline V gene lookup returns CDR1 SQVTM and CDR2 ANQGSEA. The length of the CDR3 is 14 residues. V lost 4 bases to trimming and J lost 3 bases; unmatched junction nucleotides: 6. The CDR3 DNA follows: TGCAGCGTTGTAACGGGACAGGGGATCTACGAGCAGTACTTC. Translation gives CSVVTGQGIYEQYF.

CDR3: CASRDSNTDTQYF. The CDR3 DNA reads TGTGCCAGCCGGGACAGTAACACAGATACGCAGTATTTT. The rearrangement links TRBV27 to TRBJ2-3; 7 bases align to TRBD1. Germline V gives CDR1 MNHEY, CDR2 SMNVEV (reference sequence). This CDR3 spans 13 amino acids. V shed 8 bases and J 2 bases; nucleotides not matched to a gene: 4.

The chain uses TRBV5-1 and TRBJ2-3, with a possible D match to TRBD2 (7 bases). V lost 4 bases to trimming and J lost 5 bases, with 20 bases between them. This CDR3 is built from 16 residues. Germline values: CDR1 SGHRS, CDR2 YFSETQ. As DNA, the CDR3 is TGCGCCAGCAGCCTCTCTCGGGGGGCGAGGGGAGATACGCAGTATTTT. Its protein is CASSLSRGARGDTQYF.

The chain employs TRBV6-1 and TRBJ1-5; D gene unclear. The germline V gene has CDR1 MNHNS and CDR2 SASEGT. V lost 4 bases, J lost 4 bases, and 17 bases lay in between. This CDR3 is 16 amino acids long. The CDR3 loop reads CASSGFTGIANQPQHF. The DNA for the CDR3 is TGTGCCAGCAGTGGGTTTACGGGGATTGCAAATCAGCCCCAGCATTTT.

This chain connects TRBV10-3 to TRBJ2-5; D may be TRBD1 (6 bases). Germline lookup yields CDR1 ENHRY and CDR2 SYGVKD. The germline V and J ends were trimmed by 5 bases and 0 bases, with 7 bases remaining between them. This CDR3 is 13 amino acids long. The CDR3 DNA reads TGTGCCATCAGTCAGGGGTACCAAGAGACCCAGTACTTC. As protein: CAISQGYQETQYF.

This chain links TRBV5-1 with TRBJ2-5; 8 bases match TRBD1. The length of the CDR3 is 16 residues. V was pared by 2 bases and J by 5 bases, with 11 bases of the junction left unmatched. CDR1 is SGHRS and CDR2 is YFSETQ in the germline V gene. The CDR3 DNA reads TGCGCCAGCAGCTTACCTCGGACAGGGATCGATGAGACCCAGTACTTC. Its translation: CASSLPRTGIDETQYF.

V usage is TRBV4-2 and J usage is TRBJ2-7; the match to TRBD2 covers 7 bases. The CDR3 has 17 residues. V shed 0 bases and J 0 bases; nucleotides not matched to a gene: 8. The germline V gene encodes CDR1 LGHNA and CDR2 YNFKEQ. CDR3 nucleotide sequence: TGTGCCAGCAGCCAAGAGGGTTGGCGGGAGAGCTCCTACGAGCAGTACTTC. Protein: CASSQEGWRESSYEQYF.

The chain couples TRBV5-4 to TRBJ2-1; TRBD2 matches 13 bases. Germline-derived CDR1 and CDR2 are SGHNT and YYREEE (reference sequence). This CDR3 has 15 amino acids. V dropped 4 bases and J dropped 7; count of bases not matched to a gene: 5. The CDR3 bases are TGTGCCAGCAGCCCGGGACTAGCGGGGTTGAATGAGCAGTTCTTC. Residues: CASSPGLAGLNEQFF.

This clone has just a few counts. This chain joins TRBV5-1 and TRBJ1-4; tentatively, D is TRBD1 (6 bases). The CDR3 covers 15 residues. The germline V and J ends were trimmed by 3 bases and 3 bases, with 12 bases remaining between them. CDR1 and CDR2 (germline): SGHRS, YFSETQ. Here the CDR3 reads CASSSQGEANEKLFF. CDR3 in DNA: TGCGCCAGCAGCTCACAGGGAGAGGCTAATGAAAAACTGTTTTTT.

With respect to this clone: Different DNA sequences within this sample yield the same CDR3. The chain uses TRBV4-3 and TRBJ2-3; TRBD2 matches at 8 bases. Germline V lookup: CDR1 LGHNA, CDR2 YSLEER. The CDR3 sequence is 15 residues long. The J segment lost 3 bases and the V segment lost 1 base, leaving 3 bases of the junction unmatched. In DNA, the CDR3 is TGCGCCAGCAGCCAAGGCCGGGGGGGGACAGATACGCAGTATTTT. It is translated as CASSQGRGGTDTQYF.

This chain joins TRBV15 and TRBJ2-3, with no clear D. Trimming took 1 base from V and 0 from J, leaving 8 bases between them. Germline V gives CDR1 LNHNV, CDR2 YYDKDF (reference sequence). The CDR3 spans 15 residues. The CDR3, as DNA: TGTGCCACCAGCAGAGGTGCCACAAGCACAGATACGCAGTATTTT. This codes for CATSRGATSTDTQYF. Full variable domain (rest looked up from reference TRBV15 and TRBJ2-3): DAMVIQNPRYQVTQFGKPVTLSCSQTLNHNVMYWYQQKSSQAPKLLFHYYDKDFNNEADTPDNFQSRRPNTSFCFLDIRSPGLGDTAMYLCATSRGATSTDTQYFGPGTRLTVL.

The V call is TRBV6-1, the J call TRBJ1-4; D unclear. CDR1 is MNHNS, CDR2 SASEGT, per germline. V gave up 2 bases and J gave up 5 bases, with 9 bases separating them. This CDR3 has 14 residues. The CDR3 here is CASSESRGNEKLFF. The CDR3 region has the DNA TGTGCCAGCAGTGAATCCCGAGGGAATGAAAAACTGTTTTTT.

The J gene is TRBJ2-2, the V gene TRBV5-4; a weak D match, TRBD2 (5 bases). This CDR3 contains 16 residues. V lost 4 bases, J lost 0 bases, and 13 bases lay in between. The germline CDR1 and CDR2 sequences are SGHNT and YYREEE (reference sequence). The CDR3, as DNA: TGTGCCAGCAGCCCCATTGGTAGCGCGAACACCGGGGAGCTGTTTTTT. The encoded protein is CASSPIGSANTGELFF.

The J gene is TRBJ2-4, the V gene TRBV28, with 10 positions matching TRBD2. With 9 bases clipped from V and 0 bases from J, the junction kept 11 bases outside the gene matches. Germline V CDR1 and CDR2: MDHEN, SYDVKM. This CDR3 has 17 amino acids. The DNA of the CDR3 is TGTGCCAGAAGATATAGCGGGAGGCCTCTAGCCAAAAACATTCAGTACTTC. Its translation is CARRYSGRPLAKNIQYF. Combining the CDR3 with reference TRBV28 and TRBJ2-4 gives the whole variable domain DVKVTQSSRYLVKRTGEKVFLECVQDMDHENMFWYRQDPGLGLRLIYFSYDVKMKEKGDIPEGYSVSREKKERFSLILESASTNQTSMYLCARRYSGRPLAKNIQYFGAGTRLSVL.

The chain has TRBV4-1 and TRBJ1-2, with 8 bases lining up with TRBD1. Germline loops: CDR1 MGHRA, CDR2 YSYEKL. J was trimmed by 4 bases and V by 3 bases; bases with no gene match: 13. The CDR3 consists of 17 residues. The CDR3 sequence is CASSHRQGTVVGYGYTF. As DNA, the CDR3 is TGCGCCAGCAGCCACCGACAGGGGACAGTGGTTGGCTATGGCTACACCTTC.

J is TRBJ2-2 and V is TRBV27; D is ambiguous. This CDR3 is built from 14 residues. Trimming cost V 3 bases and J 4 bases, with 9 bases left between them. Germline V gives CDR1 MNHEY, CDR2 SMNVEV (reference sequence). CDR3 in amino acids: CASSFGPGTGELFF. The CDR3, as DNA: TGTGCCAGCAGTTTCGGCCCGGGCACCGGGGAGCTGTTTTTT.

The CDR3 is CASCPDPGRRNIQYF. CDR3 DNA: TGCGCCAGCTGTCCCGACCCAGGGAGGAGGAACATTCAGTACTTC. The gene calls are TRBV5-1 and TRBJ2-4; possibly TRBD2 for D (6 bases). V was pared by 7 bases and J by 7 bases, with 21 bases between. From germline, CDR1 is SGHRS and CDR2 YFSETQ. The CDR3 extends over 15 amino acids.

The chain joins TRBV7-2 to TRBJ2-5, with D unclear. Germline CDR1 SGHTA, CDR2 FQGNSA. This CDR3 has 14 amino acids. The ends were cut back, 3 bases at V and 5 bases at J, with 13 bases in the middle. As DNA, the CDR3 is TGTGCCAGCAGCTTCGAGCCCCCCTCGGAGACCCAGTACTTC. Translation: CASSFEPPSETQYF.

This chain uses TRBV10-3 with TRBJ2-1, with 7 bases lining up with TRBD1. The CDR3 sequence is 14 residues long. V trimming: 2 bases; J trimming: 5 bases; junction bases outside the gene matches: 3. Germline V gives CDR1 ENHRY, CDR2 SYGVKD. The CDR3 here is CAISERTGNNEQFF. In DNA, the CDR3 is TGTGCCATCAGTGAGAGGACAGGAAACAATGAGCAGTTCTTC.

This clone was seen a few times. The chain has TRBV19 and TRBJ1-5; D might be TRBD1 (6 bases). The germline V gene encodes CDR1 LNHDA and CDR2 SQIVND (reference sequence). This CDR3 comprises 16 residues. V was pared by 5 bases and J by 2 bases, with 16 bases between. The CDR3 here is CASSFRQGKGNQPQHF. The DNA for the CDR3 is TGTGCCAGTAGTTTCCGTCAGGGGAAGGGCAATCAGCCCCAGCATTTT.